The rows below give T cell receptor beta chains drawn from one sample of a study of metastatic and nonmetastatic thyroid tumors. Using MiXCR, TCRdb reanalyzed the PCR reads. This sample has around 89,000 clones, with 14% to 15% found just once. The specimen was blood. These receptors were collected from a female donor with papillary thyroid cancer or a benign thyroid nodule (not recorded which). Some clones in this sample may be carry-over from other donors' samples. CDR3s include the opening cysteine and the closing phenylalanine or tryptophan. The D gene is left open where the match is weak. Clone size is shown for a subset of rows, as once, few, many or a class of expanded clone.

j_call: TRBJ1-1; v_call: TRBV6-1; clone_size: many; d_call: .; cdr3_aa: CASTPQANLNTEAFF; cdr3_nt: TGTGCCAGCACCCCACAGGCGAACCTGAACACTGAAGCTTTCTTT
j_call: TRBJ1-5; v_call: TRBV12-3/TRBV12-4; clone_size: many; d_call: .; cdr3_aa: CASADGHQPQHF; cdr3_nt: TGTGCCAGCGCGGACGGGCATCAGCCCCAGCATTTT
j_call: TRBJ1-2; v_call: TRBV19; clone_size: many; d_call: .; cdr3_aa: CASSDAAGYGYTF; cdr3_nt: TGTGCCAGTAGTGATGCGGCGGGCTATGGCTACACCTTC
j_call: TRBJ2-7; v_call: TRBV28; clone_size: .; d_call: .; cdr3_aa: CASSFERRYDQYF; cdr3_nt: TGTGCCAGCAGTTTCGAGCGGAGGTACGATCAATACTTC
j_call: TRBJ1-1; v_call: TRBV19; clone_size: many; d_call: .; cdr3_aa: CASSIRFGGGNTEAFF; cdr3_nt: TGTGCCAGTAGTATAAGGTTCGGGGGCGGGAACACTGAAGCTTTCTTT
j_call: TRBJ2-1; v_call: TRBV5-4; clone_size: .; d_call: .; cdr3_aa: CASSFDALYNEQFF; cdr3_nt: TGTGCCAGCAGCTTCGATGCCCTTTACAATGAGCAGTTCTTC
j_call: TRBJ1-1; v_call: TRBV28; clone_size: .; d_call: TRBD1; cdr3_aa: CASIPGGTADTEAFF; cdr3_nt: TGTGCCAGCATCCCGGGTGGGACAGCTGACACTGAAGCTTTCTTT
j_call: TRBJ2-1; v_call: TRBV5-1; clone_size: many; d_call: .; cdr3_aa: CASSMGLINNEQFF; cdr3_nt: TGCGCCAGCAGTATGGGGCTTATAAACAATGAGCAGTTCTTC
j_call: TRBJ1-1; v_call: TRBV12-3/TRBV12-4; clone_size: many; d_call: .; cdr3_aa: CASSLGEQTEAFF; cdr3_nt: TGTGCCAGCAGTTTAGGTGAGCAAACTGAAGCTTTCTTT
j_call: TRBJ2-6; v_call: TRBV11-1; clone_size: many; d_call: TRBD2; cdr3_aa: CASSVRRGSGANVLTF; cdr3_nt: TGTGCCAGCAGCGTCCGGCGGGGGTCTGGGGCCAACGTCCTGACTTTC
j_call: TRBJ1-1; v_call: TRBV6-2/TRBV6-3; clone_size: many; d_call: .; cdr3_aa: CASSYAAGPNTEAFF; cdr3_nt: TGTGCCAGCAGTTACGCGGCGGGACCGAACACTGAAGCTTTCTTT
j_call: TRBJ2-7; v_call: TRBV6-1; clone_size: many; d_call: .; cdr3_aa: CASDYEQYF; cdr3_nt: TGTGCCAGCGACTACGAGCAGTACTTC
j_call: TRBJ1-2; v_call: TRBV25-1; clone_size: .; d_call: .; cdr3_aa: CASSTDNYGYTF; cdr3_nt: TGTGCCAGCAGTACAGACAACTATGGCTACACCTTC
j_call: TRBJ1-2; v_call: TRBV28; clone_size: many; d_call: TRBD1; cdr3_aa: CASMSTGGGGRDKPYGYTF; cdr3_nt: TGTGCCAGCATGTCAACAGGGGGCGGGGGAAGGGACAAACCCTATGGCTACACCTTC
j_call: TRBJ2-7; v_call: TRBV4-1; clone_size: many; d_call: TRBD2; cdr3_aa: CASSRIWAGDPQYF; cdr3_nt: TGCGCCAGCAGCCGCATTTGGGCGGGGGACCCGCAGTACTTC
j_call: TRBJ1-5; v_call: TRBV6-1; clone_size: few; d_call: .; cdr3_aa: CASSEQGFSNQTQHF; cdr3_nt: TGTGCCAGCAGTGAGCAGGGGTTTAGCAATCAGACCCAGCATTTT
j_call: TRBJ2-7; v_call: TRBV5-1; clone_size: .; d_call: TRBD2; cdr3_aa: CASMAGPGLGTYEQYF; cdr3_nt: TGCGCCAGCATGGCGGGACCGGGACTAGGGACCTACGAGCAGTACTTC
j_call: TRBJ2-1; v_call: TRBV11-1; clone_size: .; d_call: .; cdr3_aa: CASSLVGSSLIEWQFF; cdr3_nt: TGTGCCAGCAGCTTAGTGGGCAGTTCCCTCATCGAGTGGCAGTTCTTC
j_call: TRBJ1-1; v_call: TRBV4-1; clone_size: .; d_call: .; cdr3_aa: CASSQGSDLNTEAFF; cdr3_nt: TGCGCCAGCAGCCAAGGATCGGACCTGAACACTGAAGCTTTCTTT
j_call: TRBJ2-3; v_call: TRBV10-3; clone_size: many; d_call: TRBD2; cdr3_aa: CAISVGTSGGGTDTQYF; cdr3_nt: TGTGCCATCAGTGTTGGGACTAGCGGGGGGGGCACAGATACGCAGTATTTT
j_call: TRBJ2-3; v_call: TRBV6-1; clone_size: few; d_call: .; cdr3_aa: CASMIHTTSSTDTQYF; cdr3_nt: TGTGCCAGCATGATCCACACTACCTCTAGCACAGATACTCAGTATTTT
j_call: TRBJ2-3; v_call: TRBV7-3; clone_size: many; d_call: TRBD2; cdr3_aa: CASSLRTGGSGASTDTQYF; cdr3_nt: TGTGCCAGCAGCTTAAGGACGGGGGGTAGCGGGGCGAGCACAGATACGCAGTATTTT
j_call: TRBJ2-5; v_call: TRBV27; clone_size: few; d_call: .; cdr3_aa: CASSLRSGETHYF; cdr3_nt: TGCGCCAGCAGTCTTAGGTCGGGAGAGACCCACTACTTC
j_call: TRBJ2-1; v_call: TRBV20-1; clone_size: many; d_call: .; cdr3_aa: CSARAETGGSYNEQFF; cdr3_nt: TGCAGTGCTAGAGCGGAGACCGGGGGCTCCTACAATGAGCAGTTCTTC
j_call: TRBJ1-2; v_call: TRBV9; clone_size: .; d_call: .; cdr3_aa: CASSQTADSKRNGYTF; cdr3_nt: TGTGCCAGCAGCCAAACGGCGGACAGTAAGAGGAATGGCTACACCTTC